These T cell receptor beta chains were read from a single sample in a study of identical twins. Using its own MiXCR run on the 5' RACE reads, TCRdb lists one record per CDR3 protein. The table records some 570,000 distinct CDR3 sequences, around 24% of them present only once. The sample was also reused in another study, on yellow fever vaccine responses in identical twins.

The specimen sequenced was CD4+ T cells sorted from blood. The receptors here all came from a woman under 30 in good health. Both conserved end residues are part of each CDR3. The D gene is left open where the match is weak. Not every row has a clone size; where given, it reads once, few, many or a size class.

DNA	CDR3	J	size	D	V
TGTGCCAGCAGCCGACCGGGACTTACAAATCCCCACGAGCAGTACTTC	CASSRPGLTNPHEQYF	TRBJ2-7	.	.	TRBV3-1
TGCGCCAGCAGCTTTGTGGCGGGAGGACAATACGAGCAGTACTTC	CASSFVAGGQYEQYF	TRBJ2-7	few	TRBD2	TRBV5-1
TGTGCCAGCAGCCCACCGGGACTTCGTAGCGGCTACGAGCAGTACTTC	CASSPPGLRSGYEQYF	TRBJ2-7	few	.	TRBV28
TGTGCCAGTAGTATACAGGGACAGGGGAATCAGCCCCAGCATTTT	CASSIQGQGNQPQHF	TRBJ1-5	.	TRBD1	TRBV19
TGCAGTGCTTTTACCGGGACACCTACCTACGAGCAGTACTTC	CSAFTGTPTYEQYF	TRBJ2-7	few	.	TRBV20-1
TGTGCCACCTCAGCCTTGTTCGGATCTAGCACAGATACGCAGTATTTT	CATSALFGSSTDTQYF	TRBJ2-3	.	.	TRBV3-1
TGTGCCAGCAGTTTATTAGCGGGGGGGAACACCGGGGAGCTGTTTTTT	CASSLLAGGNTGELFF	TRBJ2-2	.	TRBD2	TRBV12-3/TRBV12-4
TGTGCCAGCAGCTTAGCTGGGGGAATTATCACTGAAGCTTTCTTT	CASSLAGGIITEAFF	TRBJ1-1	few	.	TRBV7-9
TGTGCCAGCAGCCCACGGGGGGATGGTGGTACCAAGGATGAGCAGTTCTTC	CASSPRGDGGTKDEQFF	TRBJ2-1	.	TRBD2	TRBV7-9
TGTGCCAGCAGCACAGGCACCGGGACTAGCGGGAGCGGGTACACCGGGGAGCTGTTTTTT	CASSTGTGTSGSGYTGELFF	TRBJ2-2	.	TRBD2	TRBV11-1
TGCGCCAGCAGCCAAGTACCCACAGGGCGCACTGAAGCTTTCTTT	CASSQVPTGRTEAFF	TRBJ1-1	few	.	TRBV4-1
TGTGCCAGCAGTTTACTTTATAATTCACCCCTCCACTTT	CASSLLYNSPLHF	TRBJ1-6	.	.	TRBV27
TGTGCCAGCACCTGGACAGCGAGCTCCTATAATTCACCCCTCCACTTT	CASTWTASSYNSPLHF	TRBJ1-6	.	.	TRBV6-1
TGTGCCATCAGTGAGTCCCAACCAGGGGGCGCTTCCAAAAACATTCAGTACTTC	CAISESQPGGASKNIQYF	TRBJ2-4	.	TRBD1	TRBV10-3
TGTGCCAGCAGACCCTCGTGGGGGAGCAATGAGCAGTTCTTC	CASRPSWGSNEQFF	TRBJ2-1	few	.	TRBV12-3/TRBV12-4
TGCGCCAGCAGCATAAACAGGGGGGAGGGGAATGAGCAGTTCTTC	CASSINRGEGNEQFF	TRBJ2-1	.	.	TRBV5-1
TGTGCCAGCAGCCCCGGCAACCTGGGTGCGAACTACGAGCAGTACTTC	CASSPGNLGANYEQYF	TRBJ2-7	.	.	TRBV7-2
TGCGCCAGCAGCTTGGTTGCAGGGAATCCATCCGGGGAGCTGTTTTTT	CASSLVAGNPSGELFF	TRBJ2-2	few	.	TRBV5-1
TGCGCCAGCAGTGAGTCCTACACCAGCACAGATACGCAGTATTTT	CASSESYTSTDTQYF	TRBJ2-3	.	.	TRBV10-1
TGCGCCAGCAGCCAAGATATCGGAGAGACCCAGTACTTC	CASSQDIGETQYF	TRBJ2-5	.	.	TRBV4-1
TGTGCCAGCAGTTCGGTGCGCTCTCTCCGGGCCAGGGGAGGGTCATACTATGGCTACACCTTC	CASSSVRSLRARGGSYYGYTF	TRBJ1-2	many	.	TRBV12-3/TRBV12-4
TGTGCCAGCACAACAGGGCTCAATGAGCAGTTCTTC	CASTTGLNEQFF	TRBJ2-1	few	.	TRBV12-3/TRBV12-4
TGCGCCAGCAGACCTACGGGGGGGCTCACCAGCTCCTACAATGAGCAGTTCTTC	CASRPTGGLTSSYNEQFF	TRBJ2-1	few	TRBD2	TRBV10-2
TGTGCCAGCAGCTCGAGGGGCAGCGTCACCGGGGAGCTGTTTTTT	CASSSRGSVTGELFF	TRBJ2-2	.	.	TRBV5-6
TGTGCCACCAGCAGAGGACAGGGCAATAATCAGCCCCAGCATTTT	CATSRGQGNNQPQHF	TRBJ1-5	.	TRBD1	TRBV15
TGCAGCGTTGACCGGACAGGGGGGCGAGAGACCCAGTACTTC	CSVDRTGGRETQYF	TRBJ2-5	many	TRBD1	TRBV29-1
TGTGCCAGCAGCTCGGGGGGGTTGGATACGCAGTATTTT	CASSSGGLDTQYF	TRBJ2-3	.	TRBD2	TRBV7-9
TGTGCCAGCTCACGATACGGGATGGCGGAAGATGGCTACACCTTC	CASSRYGMAEDGYTF	TRBJ1-2	few	.	TRBV18
TGTGCCATCAGTGAGTCGAGAGGGATGAACACTGAAGCTTTCTTT	CAISESRGMNTEAFF	TRBJ1-1	.	.	TRBV10-3
TGTGCCAGCAGCGCCGGGACAGGGGGCGGTCAGCCCCAGCATTTT	CASSAGTGGGQPQHF	TRBJ1-5	.	TRBD1	TRBV12-3/TRBV12-4
TGTGCCAGCAGTTTAGCGGGGACCTCCTCCTACGAGCAGTACTTC	CASSLAGTSSYEQYF	TRBJ2-7	.	.	TRBV12-3/TRBV12-4
TGCGCCAGCAGCTTCGGGGGTTCTTTGAACACTGAAGCTTTCTTT	CASSFGGSLNTEAFF	TRBJ1-1	.	.	TRBV5-1
TGTGCCAGCAGTTTCCGGGACATCCTGAACACTGAAGCTTTCTTT	CASSFRDILNTEAFF	TRBJ1-1	.	.	TRBV6-2/TRBV6-3
TGTGCCAGCAGGGCCGACAGGGCGGCCACTGAAGCTTTCTTT	CASRADRAATEAFF	TRBJ1-1	few	TRBD1	TRBV28
TGTGCCAGCAGACTTGACATTCTCTCCTACGAGCAGTACTTC	CASRLDILSYEQYF	TRBJ2-7	many	.	TRBV6-1
TGCGCCAGCAGCCAAGCGGGGACGTCAGGGACTAATGAAAAACTGTTTTTT	CASSQAGTSGTNEKLFF	TRBJ1-4	.	.	TRBV4-1
TGTGCCAGCAGTCACCTCCAGGCCGGGGTCGGGGAGCTGTTTTTT	CASSHLQAGVGELFF	TRBJ2-2	.	.	TRBV28
TGTGCCAGCAGCCCCGATGGGATTAATGAGCAGTTCTTC	CASSPDGINEQFF	TRBJ2-1	.	.	TRBV5-5
TGCAGTGCTACTCGTAGCGGGAGAAGTGGGAATGAGCAGTTCTTC	CSATRSGRSGNEQFF	TRBJ2-1	few	TRBD2	TRBV20-1
TGTGCCAGCAGTTTGGACCCGGTGGGACTAGCGGGAGGGATCAAAAACATTCAGTACTTC	CASSLDPVGLAGGIKNIQYF	TRBJ2-4	.	TRBD2	TRBV28
TGCGCCAGCAGCTTGCTGACAGGGGGCGGAAGGAACACCGGGGAGCTGTTTTTT	CASSLLTGGGRNTGELFF	TRBJ2-2	.	TRBD1	TRBV5-1
TGTGCCAGCAGCCAACAACTGGGAAGGGGCGCGAACACCGGGGAGCTGTTTTTT	CASSQQLGRGANTGELFF	TRBJ2-2	few	.	TRBV14